A single sample is the source of the 28 T cell receptor beta chains below, sequenced in a study of T cell responses to AZD1222 COVID-19 vaccine. Repertoires were generated with immunoSEQ multiplex PCR, while TCRdb's copy carries only in-frame clones and drops some. The sample carries about 150,000 clones, roughly 92% recorded once. Here the sequenced sample was peripheral blood, taken on day 0 of AZD1222 vaccination. The origin of the receptors is an adult in good health.

V and J are TRBV7-2 and TRBJ2-3; D remains unclear. Germline values: CDR1 SGHTA, CDR2 FQGNSA. CDR3 length: 16 amino acids. Between the trimmed V and J ends, which lost 1 base and 1 base, there was a span of 12 bases. CDR3 nucleotide sequence: TGTGCCAGCAGCTTAGACACGGCCCTGGGCACAGATACGCAGTATTTT. This codes for CASSLDTALGTDTQYF. Supplemented by reference TRBV7-2 and TRBJ2-3, the full variable domain reads GAGVSQSPSNKVTEKGKDVELRCDPISGHTALYWYRQSLGQGLEFLIYFQGNSAPDKSGLPSDRFSAERTGGSVSTLTIQRTQQEDSAVYLCASSLDTALGTDTQYFGPGTRLTVL.

The chain has TRBV7-2 and TRBJ1-5; the D is unclear. Germline assignment: CDR1 SGHTA and CDR2 FQGNSA. Trimming left V 1 base short and J 5 bases short, with 6 bases between. The CDR3 has 13 residues. The CDR3: CASSLVWDQPQHF. Here the CDR3 DNA reads TGTGCCAGCAGCTTAGTCTGGGATCAGCCCCAGCATTTT.

The chain is built from TRBV10-1 and TRBJ1-2; D possibly corresponds to TRBD1 (5 bases). The CDR3 runs to 15 residues. Germline V lookup: CDR1 WNHNN, CDR2 SYGVQD (reference sequence). V lost 3 bases to trimming and J lost 3 bases, with 14 bases between them. In DNA form, the CDR3 reads TGCGCCAGCAGTGATTTCGGCAGGGAGTACTATGGCTACACCTTC. This encodes CASSDFGREYYGYTF.

This chain links TRBV5-1 with TRBJ1-3; no firm D call. The CDR3 is 15 amino acids. V was shortened by 4 bases and J by 0 bases, with 11 bases between the two germline ends. In germline, CDR1 is SGHRS, CDR2 YFSETQ. CDR3 DNA sequence: TGCGCCAGCAGCCCCCAGGTCACCTCTGGAAACACCATATATTTT. Its translation: CASSPQVTSGNTIYF.

The chain uses TRBV10-3 and TRBJ2-2, with unresolved D. The CDR3 has 14 amino acids. CDR1 is ENHRY, CDR2 SYGVKD, per germline. The V end was cut by 4 bases, the J end by 6 bases, with 12 bases between. The CDR3 DNA is TGTGCCATCAGTGCAGCTAGTTTCGCCGGGGAGCTGTTTTTT. Protein: CAISAASFAGELFF.

The chain has TRBV18 and TRBJ1-4, with a possible D match to TRBD1 (6 bases). Germline V gene sequence: CDR1 KGHSH, CDR2 LQKENI. The CDR3 covers 16 residues. V dropped 2 bases and J dropped 8 bases, with 18 bases sitting between them. CDR3 amino acids: CASSPTQQGSGEKLFF. CDR3 DNA sequence: TGTGCCAGCTCACCAACACAACAGGGAAGTGGGGAAAAACTGTTTTTT.

The chain recombines TRBV7-2 with TRBJ2-7; 7 nucleotides match TRBD2. Trimming at V came to 4 bases and at J to 3 bases, leaving 0 bases not matched to a gene. CDR1 SGHTA and CDR2 FQGNSA come from the germline V gene. This CDR3 contains 12 residues. The CDR3 loop is CASSSSGYEQYF. DNA for the CDR3: TGTGCCAGCAGCTCTAGCGGCTACGAGCAGTACTTC.

J is TRBJ2-2 and V is TRBV6-5, with D tentatively TRBD1 (5 bases). In germline, CDR1 is MNHEY, CDR2 SVGAGI. Trimming stripped 5 bases from V and 4 bases from J, with 14 bases between. This CDR3 contains 15 residues. The CDR3 here is CASSPLQGFTGELFF. The CDR3, as DNA: TGTGCCAGCAGTCCTCTTCAGGGATTCACCGGGGAGCTGTTTTTT.

The chain links TRBV15 to TRBJ2-5; TRBD2 is a possible D gene (7 bases). CDR3 length: 16 amino acids. The germline V and J ends were trimmed by 3 bases and 5 bases, with 19 bases remaining between them. The germline gives CDR1 LNHNV, CDR2 YYDKDF (reference sequence). The CDR3 reads CATSRQAQGRGETQYF. CDR3 DNA: TGTGCCACCAGCAGGCAAGCCCAGGGGAGGGGGGAGACCCAGTACTTC.

The V and J genes are TRBV19 and TRBJ2-7; 10 positions match TRBD2. V gave up 5 bases and J gave up 0 bases; unmatched junction bases: 4. This CDR3 is built from 15 residues. Germline CDR1 reads LNHDA; CDR2 reads SQIVND (reference sequence). Written as DNA, the CDR3 is TGTGCCAGTAGTTCCCCTAGCGGGAGCTCCTACGAGCAGTACTTC. Encoded protein: CASSSPSGSSYEQYF.

The chain links TRBV7-9 to TRBJ1-1; D possibly corresponds to TRBD1 (6 bases). This CDR3 spans 11 amino acids. The germline CDR1 and CDR2 sequences are SEHNR and FQNEAQ (reference sequence). The V and J ends lost 3 bases and 12 bases respectively, with 11 bases between them. CDR3 in DNA: TGTGCCAGCAGCTTCGGGGACACTACTTTCTTT. Its translation: CASSFGDTTFF.

The chain couples TRBV6-5 to TRBJ1-4; 7 positions agree with TRBD1. Germline CDR1 is MNHEY and CDR2 is SVGAGI. This CDR3 comprises 15 residues. V was clipped by 5 bases and J by 1 base; unmatched bases: 4. This chain's CDR3 is CASSPNRGTNEKLFF. The CDR3 bases are TGTGCCAGCAGTCCCAACAGGGGAACTAATGAAAAACTGTTTTTT.

The genes are TRBV10-3 and TRBJ2-1, with 8 bases fitting TRBD2. The CDR3 consists of 18 residues. J gave up 0 bases and V 3 bases, and 10 bases lay outside the gene matches. CDR1 is ENHRY, CDR2 SYGVKD, per germline. In DNA, the CDR3 is TGTGCCATCAGTGATAGGCTAGCGGGCGCCCCCTCCTACAATGAGCAGTTCTTC. It encodes CAISDRLAGAPSYNEQFF.

The J gene is TRBJ2-5, the V gene TRBV10-2; D unclear. Germline V gene data show CDR1 as WSHSY and CDR2 as SAAADI. The V gene lost 5 bases and the J gene lost 1 base, with 11 bases spanning the gap. The CDR3 has 14 amino acids. The CDR3 is CASSLGRIQETQYF. Written as DNA, the CDR3 is TGCGCCAGCAGTCTCGGACGAATCCAAGAGACCCAGTACTTC.

The chain recombines TRBV2 with TRBJ2-7, with D maybe TRBD1 (6 bases). The V gene's germline CDR1 is SNHLY and CDR2 FYNNEI. Trimming took 9 bases from V and 4 from J, leaving 16 bases between them. The CDR3 is 13 amino acids. This CDR3 is CASTATGHYEQYF. The CDR3 region has the DNA TGTGCCAGTACCGCGACAGGACATTACGAGCAGTACTTC.

This clone was seen once. J is TRBJ2-5 and V is TRBV11-2; 8 positions match TRBD2. CDR1 and CDR2 from the germline V gene are SGHAT and FQNNGV. V was clipped by 2 bases and J by 7 bases; unmatched bases: 6. The CDR3 is 14 amino acids. The CDR3 nucleotides are TGTGCCAGCAGCTTACAGCGGGAGAGGTGGACCCAGTACTTC. It specifies CASSLQRERWTQYF. The full variable domain, with the rest looked up from reference TRBV11-2 and TRBJ2-5, is EAGVAQSPRYKIIEKRQSVAFWCNPISGHATLYWYQQILGQGPKLLIQFQNNGVVDDSQLPKDRFSAERLKGVDSTLKIQPAKLEDSAVYLCASSLQRERWTQYFGPGTRLLVL.

V is TRBV27 and J is TRBJ2-6; D uncertain. Trimming removed 5 bases at V and 1 base at J, with 6 bases between. The CDR3 contains 14 residues. Germline V gene lookup returns CDR1 MNHEY and CDR2 SMNVEV (reference sequence). CDR3 coding DNA: TGTGCCAGCAGTCTAATTTCTGGGGCCAACGTCCTGACTTTC. This sequence encodes CASSLISGANVLTF.

V gene TRBV7-9 combines with J gene TRBJ2-3; 8 bases are shared with TRBD2. The germline CDR1 and CDR2 sequences are SEHNR and FQNEAQ (reference sequence). V dropped 2 bases and J dropped 5; count of bases not matched to a gene: 9. The CDR3 has 16 amino acids. CDR3 DNA sequence: TGTGCCAGCAGCTTAAAAAAGCGGGAGAGGGGAGATACGCAGTATTTT. Encoded protein: CASSLKKRERGDTQYF.

CDR3 nucleotide sequence: TGTGCCAGCAGTTACTCGCGGGAGAAAACCTACTATGGCTACACCTTC. Translating gives CASSYSREKTYYGYTF. The chain combines TRBV6-5 with TRBJ1-2; D ambiguous. The germline V gene encodes CDR1 MNHEY and CDR2 SVGAGI. The V end lost 0 bases, the J end lost 3 bases, and 14 bases lay between the germline ends. This CDR3 has 16 amino acids.

The rearrangement joins TRBV7-2 to TRBJ2-7; no reliable D call. CDR1 SGHTA and CDR2 FQGNSA come from the germline V gene. The V gene lost 3 bases and the J gene lost 1 base, with 13 bases spanning the gap. The CDR3 has 15 residues. The CDR3 nucleotides are TGTGCCAGCAGCTTCGCGACCCCGCGGTCCTACGAGCAGTACTTC. This sequence encodes CASSFATPRSYEQYF. The variable domain in full, completed from reference TRBV7-2 and TRBJ2-7, reads GAGVSQSPSNKVTEKGKDVELRCDPISGHTALYWYRQSLGQGLEFLIYFQGNSAPDKSGLPSDRFSAERTGGSVSTLTIQRTQQEDSAVYLCASSFATPRSYEQYFGPGTRLTVT.

This chain connects TRBV5-4 to TRBJ1-1; D gene ambiguous. The CDR3 has 13 residues. Trimming shortened V by 1 base and J by 5 bases, and 9 bases separated the two germline ends. Germline V gives CDR1 SGHNT, CDR2 YYREEE (reference sequence). The CDR3 loop reads CASSLTTGTEAFF. The CDR3 DNA sequence: TGTGCCAGCAGCTTGACAACGGGGACTGAAGCTTTCTTT.

This clone occurred a few times. The sample has other DNA sequences that encode this CDR3 too. The chain couples TRBV7-9 to TRBJ2-7; 8 bases are a match to TRBD2. This CDR3 region has 13 residues. The V segment lost 0 bases and the J segment 6 bases; nucleotides outside the gene matches: 1. From germline, CDR1 is SEHNR and CDR2 FQNEAQ (reference sequence). CDR3 sequence: CASSLAAGGEQYF. As DNA, the CDR3 is TGTGCCAGCAGCTTAGCGGCGGGAGGCGAGCAGTACTTC.

The chain employs TRBV9 and TRBJ1-2; no definite D call. This CDR3 contains 14 residues. With 3 bases removed from V and 7 bases from J, the gap between germline ends came to 16 bases. The germline V gene has CDR1 SGDLS and CDR2 YYNGEE. The CDR3 reads CASSAPSVWVGYTF. In DNA, the CDR3 is TGTGCCAGCAGCGCCCCCTCTGTGTGGGTTGGCTACACCTTC.

Only one count was recorded for this clone. The chain combines TRBV6-4 with TRBJ1-2; TRBD1 is a possible D gene (6 bases). The V gene lost 3 bases and the J gene lost 3 bases, with 11 bases spanning the gap. Germline V gene lookup returns CDR1 MRHNA and CDR2 SNTAGT. CDR3 size: 14 residues. The CDR3 reads CASSDPPGDYGYTF. CDR3 sequence (DNA): TGTGCCAGCAGTGATCCCCCAGGGGACTATGGCTACACCTTC.

The chain has TRBV30 and TRBJ2-7; no clear D. The V end was cut by 4 bases, the J end by 2 bases, with 9 bases between. Germline V gives CDR1 GTSNPN, CDR2 SVGIG (reference sequence). The CDR3 has 12 amino acids. DNA for the CDR3: TGTGCCTGGACTGTGAGACCCTACGAGCAGTACTTC. Protein product: CAWTVRPYEQYF.

J is TRBJ2-5 and V is TRBV5-1, with 7 bases that match TRBD2. CDR3 length: 14 amino acids. Trimming cost V 1 base and J 5 bases; bases outside gene matches: 5. Germline V gene data show CDR1 as SGHRS and CDR2 as YFSETQ. The CDR3 here is CASSLSGGWETQYF. CDR3 in DNA: TGCGCCAGCAGCTTGTCGGGGGGTTGGGAGACCCAGTACTTC.

The V and J genes are TRBV7-2 and TRBJ1-6, with D perhaps matching TRBD1 (6 bases). Trimming took 2 bases from V and 7 from J, leaving 15 bases between them. CDR3 length: 16 residues. Germline assignment: CDR1 SGHTA and CDR2 FQGNSA. CDR3 loop: CASSLKAGAGNSPLHF. In nucleotides, the CDR3 is TGTGCCAGCAGCTTAAAGGCAGGGGCGGGGAATTCACCCCTCCACTTT.

The chain links TRBV3-1 (or the pseudogene TRBV3-2) to TRBJ2-5; D not certain. This CDR3 comprises 13 residues. In germline, CDR1 is LGHDT, CDR2 YNNKEL (reference sequence). V dropped 4 bases and J dropped 5 bases, with 11 bases sitting between them. As DNA, the CDR3 is TGTGCCAGCAGCCTAACATTACGTGAGACCCAGTACTTC. Amino acids: CASSLTLRETQYF.